The clone carrying this T cell receptor beta chain was observed a handful of times. The data stem from a study of blood T cells in healthy people across ages. Together with a sample-barcoded 5' primer, a J-beta primer mix was included in a second PCR lasting about 6 to 12 cycles. TCRdb called the 5' RACE reads again in MiXCR, with one record for every CDR3 protein. Among about 1,800,000 distinct CDR3 sequences listed, approximately 30% were seen once. The sequence was collected from a woman in her 30s in good health. The sample comprised blood.

The CDR3 DNA reads TGTGCCAGCAGCTCCCCACCTAACAGTAATGAGCAGTTCTTC. Translating gives CASSSPPNSNEQFF. The genes are TRBV5-5 and TRBJ2-1; D is undetermined. This CDR3 is 14 amino acids long. Per germline, CDR1 SGHKS and CDR2 YYEKEE (reference sequence). Trimming left V 3 bases short and J 7 bases short, with 14 bases between.